A selection of T cell receptor beta chains follows, all from one sample in a study of neurological immune-mediated disorders. TCRdb re-called the 5' RACE reads with MiXCR, one entry per CDR3 protein. This sample has more than 95,000 distinct CDR3 sequences, with 10% to 13% found just once. The specimen was PBMCs. These receptors were taken from a female donor with HTLV-1-associated myelopathy (HAM/TSP). The conserved cysteine and the conserved F or W are not part of the CDR3 here. The order of the fields is D gene, J gene, V gene, CDR3 protein. A D gene is named only where the DNA matches it firmly.

d_gene: TRBD1; j_gene: TRBJ2-4; v_gene: TRBV28; CDR3aa: ASSIWTGGGNIQY
d_gene: TRBD1; j_gene: TRBJ2-7; v_gene: TRBV5-1; CDR3aa: ASSEDRSYEQY
d_gene: NA; j_gene: TRBJ2-5; v_gene: TRBV5-5; CDR3aa: ASSLDTETQY
d_gene: TRBD1; j_gene: TRBJ2-7; v_gene: TRBV3-1; CDR3aa: ASSRNVLTGTYEQY
d_gene: NA; j_gene: TRBJ1-5; v_gene: TRBV3-1; CDR3aa: ASSQGGGDQPQH
d_gene: NA; j_gene: TRBJ2-4; v_gene: TRBV7-2; CDR3aa: ASTQGGVNIQY
d_gene: NA; j_gene: TRBJ2-5; v_gene: TRBV7-9; CDR3aa: ASSRDETQY
d_gene: NA; j_gene: TRBJ2-1; v_gene: TRBV20-1; CDR3aa: SANRGGAGNEQF
d_gene: NA; j_gene: TRBJ2-1; v_gene: TRBV27; CDR3aa: ASSLEGAAYNEQF
d_gene: TRBD2; j_gene: TRBJ2-1; v_gene: TRBV29-1; CDR3aa: SVEAGGFSYNEQF
d_gene: NA; j_gene: TRBJ2-5; v_gene: TRBV5-1; CDR3aa: ASSDQPGLSETQY
d_gene: NA; j_gene: TRBJ2-6; v_gene: TRBV7-3; CDR3aa: ASSFSPRGGANVLT
d_gene: NA; j_gene: TRBJ2-3; v_gene: TRBV11-2; CDR3aa: ASSLDGFADTQY